The rows below give T cell receptor beta chains drawn from one sample of a study of T cell changes during pregnancy in multiple sclerosis. Clones were read by immunoSEQ multiplex PCR, and TCRdb kept only the in-frame ones, dropping some. The repertoire includes around 100,000 clones, around 91% of them detected once, and around 0.84% sits in the top ten. The material was peripheral blood, obtained after pregnancy. The origin of the receptors is a female donor with multiple sclerosis, enrolled in a pregnancy study. Each CDR3 is given with its conserved first and last residue. A D gene is named only where the DNA matches it firmly. Where a row states a size, it is once, few, many or the class of an expanded clone; other rows omit it.

j_call: TRBJ1-4; v_call: TRBV7-9; d_call: .; clone_size: .; cdr3_nt: TGTGCCAGCAGCCAACGGCGGGGGGCAACTAATGAAAAACTGTTTTTT; cdr3_aa: CASSQRRGATNEKLFF
j_call: TRBJ2-7; v_call: TRBV6-5; d_call: TRBD1; clone_size: .; cdr3_nt: TGTGCCAGCAGTCCACGGGACAGTACCTACGAGCAGTACTTC; cdr3_aa: CASSPRDSTYEQYF
j_call: TRBJ1-1; v_call: TRBV18; d_call: TRBD1; clone_size: .; cdr3_nt: TGTGCCAGCTCGCTTTTTACAGGGGGCGGAGGGAGCACTGAAGCTTTCTTT; cdr3_aa: CASSLFTGGGGSTEAFF
j_call: TRBJ1-4; v_call: TRBV6-1; d_call: TRBD1; clone_size: .; cdr3_nt: TGTGCCAGCAGTGCCGGGACAGGGGTTCGGGAAAAACTGTTTTTT; cdr3_aa: CASSAGTGVREKLFF
j_call: TRBJ2-1; v_call: TRBV13; d_call: .; clone_size: .; cdr3_nt: TGTGCCAGCAGCTCCCAGGGGAGCTCCTACAATGAGCAGTTCTTC; cdr3_aa: CASSSQGSSYNEQFF
j_call: TRBJ2-1; v_call: TRBV2; d_call: .; clone_size: .; cdr3_nt: TGTGCCAGCAGTGTGTGGCGGGGGCTCGACAATGAGCAGTTCTTC; cdr3_aa: CASSVWRGLDNEQFF
j_call: TRBJ1-4; v_call: TRBV30; d_call: .; clone_size: .; cdr3_nt: TGTGCCTGGGCGACTAATGAAAAACTGTTTTTT; cdr3_aa: CAWATNEKLFF
j_call: TRBJ1-5; v_call: TRBV6-5; d_call: .; clone_size: .; cdr3_nt: TGTGCCAGCAGTTACTCGTTTGACAGGCGTCAGCCCCAGCATTTT; cdr3_aa: CASSYSFDRRQPQHF
j_call: TRBJ2-2; v_call: TRBV19; d_call: TRBD1; clone_size: .; cdr3_nt: TGTGCCAGTACCGACAGGGATCGTATCGGGGAGCTGTTTTTT; cdr3_aa: CASTDRDRIGELFF
j_call: TRBJ2-7; v_call: TRBV6-1; d_call: .; clone_size: .; cdr3_nt: TGTGCCAGCAGTGAAGGGGCAGCCAAGCCATTCTACGAGCAGTACTTC; cdr3_aa: CASSEGAAKPFYEQYF
j_call: TRBJ2-2; v_call: TRBV6-5; d_call: .; clone_size: .; cdr3_nt: TGTGCCAGCCTGAACACCGGGGAGCTGTTTTTT; cdr3_aa: CASLNTGELFF
j_call: TRBJ1-1; v_call: TRBV5-4; d_call: .; clone_size: few; cdr3_nt: TGTGCCAGCAGACGCGTTAGGGGTGACACTGAAGCTTTCTTT; cdr3_aa: CASRRVRGDTEAFF
j_call: TRBJ2-3; v_call: TRBV12-2; d_call: .; clone_size: .; cdr3_nt: TGTGCAAGTCGCTGTACTCAGGAAGACACTAGCGGGGACAACACAGATACGCAGTATTTT; cdr3_aa: CASRCTQEDTSGDNTDTQYF
j_call: TRBJ1-5; v_call: TRBV30; d_call: TRBD1; clone_size: .; cdr3_nt: TGTGCCTGGAGCGGACAGGCGGAACAGCCCCAGCATTTT; cdr3_aa: CAWSGQAEQPQHF
j_call: TRBJ1-1; v_call: TRBV5-1; d_call: .; clone_size: .; cdr3_nt: TGCGCCAGCAGCTCCAGGGTCGGGGGGCGGGGGACTGAAGCTTTCTTT; cdr3_aa: CASSSRVGGRGTEAFF
j_call: TRBJ2-1; v_call: TRBV5-1; d_call: .; clone_size: .; cdr3_nt: TGCGCCAGCAGCTTGGGCGTGGTAAGGGGGTTATACAATGAGCAGTTCTTC; cdr3_aa: CASSLGVVRGLYNEQFF
j_call: TRBJ2-1; v_call: TRBV9; d_call: .; clone_size: .; cdr3_nt: TGTGCCAGCAGCCTTAGTCCAAACTACAATGAGCAGTTCTTC; cdr3_aa: CASSLSPNYNEQFF
j_call: TRBJ1-1; v_call: TRBV6-1; d_call: .; clone_size: .; cdr3_nt: TGTGCCAGCAGTACTCCCAGGGTCCGGTCGTCCGCTTTCTTT; cdr3_aa: CASSTPRVRSSAFF
j_call: TRBJ1-1; v_call: TRBV11-2; d_call: TRBD1; clone_size: once; cdr3_nt: TGTGCCAGCAGCTTCCTGGACAGGGGCCGCCCCACTGCTGAAGCTTTCTTT; cdr3_aa: CASSFLDRGRPTAEAFF
j_call: TRBJ2-3; v_call: TRBV28; d_call: .; clone_size: few; cdr3_nt: TGTGCCAGCAGTTTAGGGCCCGAAAACACAGATACGCAGTATTTT; cdr3_aa: CASSLGPENTDTQYF
j_call: TRBJ1-1; v_call: TRBV5-4; d_call: .; clone_size: many; cdr3_nt: TGTGCCAGCAGCTTGGCCAGGGTAAACACTGAAGCTTTCTTT; cdr3_aa: CASSLARVNTEAFF
j_call: TRBJ2-5; v_call: TRBV2; d_call: .; clone_size: .; cdr3_nt: TGTGCCAGCAGTGGGGCGGGCCCCGGGGAGACCCAGTACTTC; cdr3_aa: CASSGAGPGETQYF
j_call: TRBJ1-2; v_call: TRBV7-8; d_call: .; clone_size: .; cdr3_nt: TGTGCCAGCAGCTTAGCGCACGGGACTCTTAACTATGGCTACACCTTC; cdr3_aa: CASSLAHGTLNYGYTF
j_call: TRBJ2-2; v_call: TRBV21-1; d_call: .; clone_size: .; cdr3_nt: TGTGCCAGCAGCAAAGGTCGGGTTCTTCCGAACACCGGGGAGCTGTTTTTT; cdr3_aa: CASSKGRVLPNTGELFF
j_call: TRBJ1-1; v_call: TRBV5-5; d_call: TRBD1; clone_size: .; cdr3_nt: TGTGCCAGCAGCTTGTGGGACAGGGGGAACACTGAAGCTTTCTTT; cdr3_aa: CASSLWDRGNTEAFF
j_call: TRBJ1-2; v_call: TRBV27; d_call: TRBD1; clone_size: .; cdr3_nt: TGTGCCAGCAGTTCCGGGACAGGGGGCTTAGCTAACTATGGCTACACCTTC; cdr3_aa: CASSSGTGGLANYGYTF
j_call: TRBJ2-1; v_call: TRBV2; d_call: .; clone_size: .; cdr3_nt: TGTGCCAGCAGTGTGCTCAGTTACAATGAGCAGTTCTTC; cdr3_aa: CASSVLSYNEQFF
j_call: TRBJ1-4; v_call: TRBV4-1; d_call: TRBD1; clone_size: .; cdr3_nt: TGCGCCAGCAGCCAAGCGGGACAGGTCAATGAAAAACTGTTTTTT; cdr3_aa: CASSQAGQVNEKLFF
j_call: TRBJ2-3; v_call: TRBV27; d_call: TRBD2; clone_size: .; cdr3_nt: TGTGCCAGCAGTTCCCTAGCGGGAGGGGGAACAGATACGCAGTATTTT; cdr3_aa: CASSSLAGGGTDTQYF
j_call: TRBJ2-1; v_call: TRBV19; d_call: TRBD1; clone_size: .; cdr3_nt: TGTGCCAGTAGTATGACGTGGGGGGACAGGGGGAGGTCGGATGAGCAGTTCTTC; cdr3_aa: CASSMTWGDRGRSDEQFF
j_call: TRBJ2-1; v_call: TRBV28; d_call: .; clone_size: .; cdr3_nt: TGTGCCAGCCGACTAGGAGGGAGTAATAATGAGCAGTTCTTC; cdr3_aa: CASRLGGSNNEQFF
j_call: TRBJ1-3; v_call: TRBV9; d_call: .; clone_size: .; cdr3_nt: TGTGCCAGCAGTCGCTCTGGAAACACCATATATTTT; cdr3_aa: CASSRSGNTIYF
j_call: TRBJ2-5; v_call: TRBV5-1; d_call: .; clone_size: .; cdr3_nt: TGCGCCAGCAGCTTGGGGGACACGGGCCAAGAGACCCAGTACTTC; cdr3_aa: CASSLGDTGQETQYF
j_call: TRBJ1-6; v_call: TRBV9; d_call: .; clone_size: .; cdr3_nt: TGTGCCAGCAGCGTGGACAGAAATTCACCCCTCCACTTT; cdr3_aa: CASSVDRNSPLHF
j_call: TRBJ2-3; v_call: TRBV11-3; d_call: .; clone_size: once; cdr3_nt: TGTGCCAGCAGCCCTAGCATCCTGAACACAGATACGCAGTATTTT; cdr3_aa: CASSPSILNTDTQYF
j_call: TRBJ2-6; v_call: TRBV15; d_call: TRBD1; clone_size: .; cdr3_nt: TGTGCCACCAGCAGAGAGGCGCAGGGGGCCGTCTCTGGGGCCAACGTCCTGACTTTC; cdr3_aa: CATSREAQGAVSGANVLTF
j_call: TRBJ2-3; v_call: TRBV4-2; d_call: TRBD2; clone_size: .; cdr3_nt: TGTGCCAGCAGCCAAGAGTGGCTAGCGGGGGGGTCCACTAGCACAGATACGCAGTATTTT; cdr3_aa: CASSQEWLAGGSTSTDTQYF
j_call: TRBJ2-1; v_call: TRBV10-3; d_call: TRBD1; clone_size: .; cdr3_nt: TGTGCCATCAGTGAGGGGACAGGGGGCAATTCCTACAATGAGCAGTTCTTC; cdr3_aa: CAISEGTGGNSYNEQFF
j_call: TRBJ2-1; v_call: TRBV5-1; d_call: .; clone_size: .; cdr3_nt: TGCGCCAGCAGCTTGGACGGGGGCTCCTACAATGAGCAGTTCTTC; cdr3_aa: CASSLDGGSYNEQFF
j_call: TRBJ2-2; v_call: TRBV9; d_call: TRBD1; clone_size: .; cdr3_nt: TGTGCCAGCAGCGGGCAGGGGGCGAAGTTAACCGGGGAGCTGTTTTTT; cdr3_aa: CASSGQGAKLTGELFF
j_call: TRBJ2-7; v_call: TRBV19; d_call: TRBD2; clone_size: .; cdr3_nt: TGTGCCAGTAGGGCTGCGGCTAGCGGAAAAGACGAGCAGTACTTC; cdr3_aa: CASRAAASGKDEQYF
j_call: TRBJ2-1; v_call: TRBV18; d_call: .; clone_size: .; cdr3_nt: TGTGCCAGCTCCCCCGGGATTGTGTACAATGAGCAGTTCTTC; cdr3_aa: CASSPGIVYNEQFF
j_call: TRBJ1-2; v_call: TRBV13; d_call: TRBD1; clone_size: .; cdr3_nt: TGTGCCAGCAGCTCCACCGGGACAGGGGTTAACTATGGCTACACCTTC; cdr3_aa: CASSSTGTGVNYGYTF
j_call: TRBJ2-1; v_call: TRBV7-8; d_call: .; clone_size: once; cdr3_nt: TGTGCCAGCAGCTTAGGCAGGTCTGATGAGCAGTTCTTC; cdr3_aa: CASSLGRSDEQFF
j_call: TRBJ2-3; v_call: TRBV6-6; d_call: TRBD2; clone_size: .; cdr3_nt: TGTGCCAGCATCGCTAGCGGGGGGGCCGGAGATACGCAGTATTTT; cdr3_aa: CASIASGGAGDTQYF
j_call: TRBJ2-1; v_call: TRBV12-5; d_call: .; clone_size: few; cdr3_nt: TGTGCTAGTGGTTTGGTTACAGGGAATCGATACAATGAGCAGTTCTTC; cdr3_aa: CASGLVTGNRYNEQFF
j_call: TRBJ1-1; v_call: TRBV19; d_call: .; clone_size: .; cdr3_nt: TGTGCCAGTAGTACAGACAGGCTAGCCACTGAAGCTTTCTTT; cdr3_aa: CASSTDRLATEAFF
j_call: TRBJ2-6; v_call: TRBV19; d_call: TRBD1; clone_size: .; cdr3_nt: TGTGCCAGTAGTCCCGGACAGGGGATTGGGGCCAACGTCCTGACTTTC; cdr3_aa: CASSPGQGIGANVLTF
j_call: TRBJ2-7; v_call: TRBV7-9; d_call: TRBD1; clone_size: .; cdr3_nt: TGTGCCAGCAGCTTAGAGGGACAGGGGTTGGAGCAGTACTTC; cdr3_aa: CASSLEGQGLEQYF
j_call: TRBJ1-2; v_call: TRBV29-1; d_call: .; clone_size: .; cdr3_nt: TGCAGCGTTTCGACAGCTAGTGCTAACTATGGCTACACCTTC; cdr3_aa: CSVSTASANYGYTF